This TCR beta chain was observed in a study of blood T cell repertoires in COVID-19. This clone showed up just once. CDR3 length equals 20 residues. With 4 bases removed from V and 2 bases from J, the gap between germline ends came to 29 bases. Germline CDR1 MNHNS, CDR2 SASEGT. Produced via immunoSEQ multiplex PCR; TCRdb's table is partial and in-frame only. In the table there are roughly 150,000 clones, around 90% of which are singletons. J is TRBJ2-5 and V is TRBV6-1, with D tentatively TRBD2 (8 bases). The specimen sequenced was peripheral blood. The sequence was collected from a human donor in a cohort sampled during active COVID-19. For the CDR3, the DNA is TGTGCCAGCAGTGCCCGACGGACAGGAAACATCGGGGGGGTGCAAGAGACCCAGTACTTC. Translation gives CASSARRTGNIGGVQETQYF.